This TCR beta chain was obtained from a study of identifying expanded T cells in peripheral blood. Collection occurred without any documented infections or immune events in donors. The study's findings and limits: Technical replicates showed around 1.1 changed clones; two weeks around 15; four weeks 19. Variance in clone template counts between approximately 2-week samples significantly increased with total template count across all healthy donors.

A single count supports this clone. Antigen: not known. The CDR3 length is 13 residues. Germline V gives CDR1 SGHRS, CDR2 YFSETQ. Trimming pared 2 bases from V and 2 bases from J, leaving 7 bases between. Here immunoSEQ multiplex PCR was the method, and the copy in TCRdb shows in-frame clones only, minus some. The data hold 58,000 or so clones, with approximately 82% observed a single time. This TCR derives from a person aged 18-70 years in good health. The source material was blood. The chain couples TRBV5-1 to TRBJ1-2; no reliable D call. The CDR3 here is CASSFSGNYGYTF. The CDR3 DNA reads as TGCGCCAGCAGCTTCAGCGGGAACTATGGCTACACCTTC.